This T cell receptor (beta chain) came from a study of cytomegalovirus exposure and HLA in healthy donors. 60 Vbeta and 13 Jbeta primers were used in PCR. Measured with immunoSEQ multiplex PCR; TCRdb has only the in-frame clones, and not every one. Found here are 150,000 to 200,000 clones, almost 80% of them singletons; the top ten hold approximately 6.3%. In the case of this clone: The target antigen is unknown.

Germline values: CDR1 SGHTA, CDR2 FQGNSA. With 5 bases removed from V and 7 bases from J, the gap between germline ends came to 23 bases. The CDR3 consists of 17 residues. Study results and limitations: The study recorded about 150 TCR beta chains that were cytomegalovirus-associated. Indistinguishable V segments, including TRBV6-2 and TRBV6-3, were excluded. About 87% or about 30% of the time was how often most TCR beta V segments were productive, according to an earlier analysis.

This chain uses TRBV7-2 with TRBJ1-4; unclear D gene. The source material was PBMCs. This clonotype originated in a man aged 35 to 55 in good health and CMV-seropositive. CDR3 in amino acids: CASSHPGLGGLGEKLFF. The CDR3 DNA is TGTGCCAGCAGCCATCCCGGGTTAGGAGGCCTAGGTGAAAAACTGTTTTTT.